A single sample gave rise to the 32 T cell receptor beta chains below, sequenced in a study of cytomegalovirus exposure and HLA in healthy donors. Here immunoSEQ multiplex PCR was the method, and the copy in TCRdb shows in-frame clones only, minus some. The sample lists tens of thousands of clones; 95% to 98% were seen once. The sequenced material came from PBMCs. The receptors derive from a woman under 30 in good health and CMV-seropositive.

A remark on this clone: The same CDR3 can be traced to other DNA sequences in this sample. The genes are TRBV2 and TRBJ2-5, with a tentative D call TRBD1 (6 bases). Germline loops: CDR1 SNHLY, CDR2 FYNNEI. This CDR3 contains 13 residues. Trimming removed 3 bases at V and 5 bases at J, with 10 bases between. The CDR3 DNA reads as TGTGCCAGCAGTGACAGGGGTAGGGAGACCCAGTACTTC. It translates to CASSDRGRETQYF.

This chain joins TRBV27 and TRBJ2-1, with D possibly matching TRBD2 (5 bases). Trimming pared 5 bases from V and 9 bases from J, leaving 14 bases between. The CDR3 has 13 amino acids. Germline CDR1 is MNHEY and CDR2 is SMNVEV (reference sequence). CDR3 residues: CASSPEGPGEQFF. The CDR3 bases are TGTGCCAGCAGTCCCGAGGGCCCGGGTGAGCAGTTCTTC.

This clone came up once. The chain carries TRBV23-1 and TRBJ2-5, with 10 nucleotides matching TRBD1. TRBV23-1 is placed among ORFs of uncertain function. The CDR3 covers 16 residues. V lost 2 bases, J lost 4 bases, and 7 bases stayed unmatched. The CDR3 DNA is TGCGCCAGCAGTCAACGGACAGGGGGATTTAGAGAGACCCAGTACTTC. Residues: CASSQRTGGFRETQYF.

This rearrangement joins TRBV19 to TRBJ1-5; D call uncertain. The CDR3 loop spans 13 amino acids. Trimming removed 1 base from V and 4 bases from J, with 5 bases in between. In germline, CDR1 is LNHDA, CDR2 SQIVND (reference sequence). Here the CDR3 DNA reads TGTGCCAGTAGTATAGTACGGAATCAGCCCCAGCATTTT. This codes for CASSIVRNQPQHF.

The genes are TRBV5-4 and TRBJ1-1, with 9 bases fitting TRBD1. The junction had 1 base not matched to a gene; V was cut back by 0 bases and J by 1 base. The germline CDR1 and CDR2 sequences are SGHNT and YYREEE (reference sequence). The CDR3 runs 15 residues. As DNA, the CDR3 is TGTGCCAGCAGCTTGGGGGGACAGGGGAACACTGAAGCTTTCTTT. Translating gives CASSLGGQGNTEAFF.

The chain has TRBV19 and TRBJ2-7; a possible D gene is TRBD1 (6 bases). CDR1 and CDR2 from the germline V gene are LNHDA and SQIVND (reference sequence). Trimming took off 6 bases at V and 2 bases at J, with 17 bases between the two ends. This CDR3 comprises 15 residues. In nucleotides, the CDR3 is TGTGCCAGTAGAAAGACCGACAGGACGGCCTACGAGCAGTACTTC. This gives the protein CASRKTDRTAYEQYF.

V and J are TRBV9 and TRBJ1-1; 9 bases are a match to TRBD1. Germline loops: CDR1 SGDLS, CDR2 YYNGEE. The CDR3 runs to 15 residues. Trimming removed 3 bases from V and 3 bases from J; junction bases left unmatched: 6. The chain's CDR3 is CASSALGDRDTEAFF. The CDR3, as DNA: TGTGCCAGCAGCGCCCTCGGGGACAGGGACACTGAAGCTTTCTTT. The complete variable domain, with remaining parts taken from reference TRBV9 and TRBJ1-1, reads DSGVTQTPKHLITATGQRVTLRCSPRSGDLSVYWYQQSLDQGLQFLIQYYNGEERAKGNILERFSAQQFPDLHSELNLSSLELGDSALYFCASSALGDRDTEAFFGQGTRLTVV.

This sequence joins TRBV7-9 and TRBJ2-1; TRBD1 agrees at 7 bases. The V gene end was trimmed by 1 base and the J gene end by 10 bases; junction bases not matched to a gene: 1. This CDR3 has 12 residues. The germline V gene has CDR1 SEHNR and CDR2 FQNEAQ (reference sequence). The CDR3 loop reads CASSLGDREQFF. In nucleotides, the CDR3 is TGTGCCAGCAGCTTAGGGGACAGAGAGCAGTTCTTC.

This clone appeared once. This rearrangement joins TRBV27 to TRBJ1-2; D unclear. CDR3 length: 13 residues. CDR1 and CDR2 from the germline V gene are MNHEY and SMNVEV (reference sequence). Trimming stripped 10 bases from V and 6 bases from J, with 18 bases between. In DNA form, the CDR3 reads TGTGCCACAGGTCCCTCGCCGGGGAATGGCTACACCTTC. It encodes CATGPSPGNGYTF.

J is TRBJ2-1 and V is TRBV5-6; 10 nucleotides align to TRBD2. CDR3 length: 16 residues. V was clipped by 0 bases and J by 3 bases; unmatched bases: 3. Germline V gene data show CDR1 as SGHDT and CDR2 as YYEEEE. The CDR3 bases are TGTGCCAGCAGCTTGGGACTAGCGGGTCACTACAATGAGCAGTTCTTC. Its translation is CASSLGLAGHYNEQFF.

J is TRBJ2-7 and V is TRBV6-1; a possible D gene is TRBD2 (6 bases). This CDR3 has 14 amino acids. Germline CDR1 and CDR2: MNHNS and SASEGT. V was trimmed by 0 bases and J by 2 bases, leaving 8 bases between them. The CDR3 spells CASSEAAGTYEQYF. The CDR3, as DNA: TGTGCCAGCAGTGAAGCCGCGGGAACCTACGAGCAGTACTTC.

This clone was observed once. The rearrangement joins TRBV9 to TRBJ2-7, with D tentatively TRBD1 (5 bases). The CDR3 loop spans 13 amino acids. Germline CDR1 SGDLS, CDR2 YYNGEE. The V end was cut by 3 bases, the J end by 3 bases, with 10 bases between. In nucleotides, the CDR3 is TGTGCCAGCAGCGATGTCGACAGCTACGAGCAGTACTTC. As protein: CASSDVDSYEQYF.

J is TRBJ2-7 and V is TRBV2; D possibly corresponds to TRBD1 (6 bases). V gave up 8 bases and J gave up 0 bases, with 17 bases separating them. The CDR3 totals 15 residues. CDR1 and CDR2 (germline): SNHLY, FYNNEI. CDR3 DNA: TGTGCCAGCTACCGGCCCAGGGGTTCCTCCTACGAGCAGTACTTC. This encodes CASYRPRGSSYEQYF. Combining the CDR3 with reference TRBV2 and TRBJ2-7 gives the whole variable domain EPEVTQTPSHQVTQMGQEVILRCVPISNHLYFYWYRQILGQKVEFLVSFYNNEISEKSEIFDDQFSVERPDGSNFTLKIRSTKLEDSAMYFCASYRPRGSSYEQYFGPGTRLTVT.

The CDR3 nucleotides are TGCGCCAGCCGGACTAGCGGGAGTCACGAGCAGTACTTC. Translating it yields CASRTSGSHEQYF. The chain carries TRBV10-1 and TRBJ2-7, with 13 bases identical to TRBD2. Unmatched junction bases numbered 3, after V lost 8 bases and J lost 5 bases. Germline V gene data show CDR1 as WNHNN and CDR2 as SYGVQD (reference sequence). This CDR3 has 13 amino acids.

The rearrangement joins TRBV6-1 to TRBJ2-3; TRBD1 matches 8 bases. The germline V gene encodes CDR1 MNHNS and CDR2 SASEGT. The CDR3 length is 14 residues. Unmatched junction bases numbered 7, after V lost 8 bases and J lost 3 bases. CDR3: CASRDRMRTDTQYF. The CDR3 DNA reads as TGTGCCAGCCGGGACAGGATGAGAACAGATACGCAGTATTTT.

As DNA, the CDR3 is TGTGCCAGCAGCCCGCTCTGGGGAGCGGTTGTAGAAGAGACCCAGTACTTC. This translates into CASSPLWGAVVEETQYF. The chain joins TRBV27 to TRBJ2-5; TRBD2 might be the D (5 bases). This CDR3 has 17 residues. Trimming stripped 6 bases from V and 3 bases from J, with 23 bases between. Germline V gene lookup returns CDR1 MNHEY and CDR2 SMNVEV (reference sequence).

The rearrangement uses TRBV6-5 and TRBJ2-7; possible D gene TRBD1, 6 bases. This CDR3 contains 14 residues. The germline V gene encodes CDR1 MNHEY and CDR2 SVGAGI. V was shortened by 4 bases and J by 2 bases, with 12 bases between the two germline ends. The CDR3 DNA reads TGTGCCAGCAGTTCGAAGGGGGAAGCCTACGAGCAGTACTTC. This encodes CASSSKGEAYEQYF.

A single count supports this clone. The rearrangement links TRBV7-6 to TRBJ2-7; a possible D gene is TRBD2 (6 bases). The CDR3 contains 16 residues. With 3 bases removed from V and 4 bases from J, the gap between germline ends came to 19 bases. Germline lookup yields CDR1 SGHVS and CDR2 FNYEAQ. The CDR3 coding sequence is TGTGCCAGCAGCTTGTACTCGGGACTGGGAACTTACGAGCAGTACTTC. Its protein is CASSLYSGLGTYEQYF.

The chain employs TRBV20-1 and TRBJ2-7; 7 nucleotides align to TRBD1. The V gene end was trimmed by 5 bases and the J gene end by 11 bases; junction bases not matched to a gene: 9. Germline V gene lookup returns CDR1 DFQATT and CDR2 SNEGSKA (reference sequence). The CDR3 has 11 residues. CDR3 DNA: TGCAGTGCTGAGGGACCGGGACAGAAGTACTTC. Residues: CSAEGPGQKYF.

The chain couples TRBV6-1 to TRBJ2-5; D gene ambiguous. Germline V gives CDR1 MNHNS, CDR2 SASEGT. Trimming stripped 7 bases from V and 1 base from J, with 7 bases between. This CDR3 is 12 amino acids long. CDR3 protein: CASTRAQETQYF. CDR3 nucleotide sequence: TGTGCCAGCACTCGAGCCCAAGAGACCCAGTACTTC.

DNA of the CDR3: TGTGCCAGCAGTGGCGGCGGGAGAGACATATACGAGCAGTACTTC. Its translation is CASSGGGRDIYEQYF. The gene calls are TRBV2 and TRBJ2-7; TRBD2 agrees at 7 bases. Germline-derived CDR1 and CDR2 are SNHLY and FYNNEI. V lost 4 bases, J lost 4 bases, and 10 bases stayed unmatched. CDR3 size: 15 residues.

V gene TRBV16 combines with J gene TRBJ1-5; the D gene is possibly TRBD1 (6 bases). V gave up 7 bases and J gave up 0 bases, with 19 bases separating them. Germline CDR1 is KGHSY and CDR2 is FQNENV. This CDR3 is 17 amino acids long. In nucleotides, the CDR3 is TGTGCCAGCACCAAAAGGGTCACAGGGCTTAGCAATCAGCCCCAGCATTTT. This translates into CASTKRVTGLSNQPQHF.

CDR3 coding DNA: TGTGCCAGCAGTTTCCGCACTGAAGCTTTCTTT. Translation gives CASSFRTEAFF. V and J are TRBV28 and TRBJ1-1, with D uncertain. The CDR3 runs to 11 residues. V lost 3 bases and J lost 4, with 3 bases in between. Germline V gene sequence: CDR1 MDHEN, CDR2 SYDVKM.

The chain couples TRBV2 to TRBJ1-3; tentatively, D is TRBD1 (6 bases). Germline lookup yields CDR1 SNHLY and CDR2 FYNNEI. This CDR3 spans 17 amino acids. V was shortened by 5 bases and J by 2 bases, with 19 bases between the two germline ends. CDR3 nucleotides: TGTGCCAGCAGTACAACCCCAGGGGTGGGTACTGGAAACACCATATATTTT. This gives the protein CASSTTPGVGTGNTIYF. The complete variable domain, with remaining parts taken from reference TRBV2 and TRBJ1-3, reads EPEVTQTPSHQVTQMGQEVILRCVPISNHLYFYWYRQILGQKVEFLVSFYNNEISEKSEIFDDQFSVERPDGSNFTLKIRSTKLEDSAMYFCASSTTPGVGTGNTIYFGEGSWLTVV.

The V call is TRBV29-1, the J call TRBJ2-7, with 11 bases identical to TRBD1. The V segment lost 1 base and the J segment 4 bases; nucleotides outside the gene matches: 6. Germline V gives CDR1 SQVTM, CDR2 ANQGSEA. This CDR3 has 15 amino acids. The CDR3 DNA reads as TGCAGCGTTGAAGGGTCCGGACAGGGGGCGTACGAGCAGTACTTC. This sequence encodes CSVEGSGQGAYEQYF.

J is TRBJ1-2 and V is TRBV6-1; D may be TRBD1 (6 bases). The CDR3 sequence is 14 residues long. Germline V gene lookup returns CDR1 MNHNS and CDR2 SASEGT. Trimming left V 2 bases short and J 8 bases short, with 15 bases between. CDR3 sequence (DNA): TGTGCCAGCAGTGAAAATAGGGGGGGCTGGGGCTACACCTTC. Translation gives CASSENRGGWGYTF.

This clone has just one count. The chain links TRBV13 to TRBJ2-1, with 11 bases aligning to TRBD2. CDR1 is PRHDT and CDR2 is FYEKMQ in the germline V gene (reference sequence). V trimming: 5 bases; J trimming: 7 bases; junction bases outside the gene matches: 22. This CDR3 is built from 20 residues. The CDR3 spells CASSPPDSLVAGGLVNEQFF. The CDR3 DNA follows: TGTGCCAGCAGCCCTCCGGACAGCTTAGTAGCGGGAGGGTTAGTTAATGAGCAGTTCTTC.

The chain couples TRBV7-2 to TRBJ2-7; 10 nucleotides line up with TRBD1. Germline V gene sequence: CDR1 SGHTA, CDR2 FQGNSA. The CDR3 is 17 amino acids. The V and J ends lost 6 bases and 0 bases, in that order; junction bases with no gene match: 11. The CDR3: CASSFPFGQGGSYEQYF. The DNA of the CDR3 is TGTGCCAGCAGTTTTCCCTTCGGACAGGGGGGCTCCTACGAGCAGTACTTC.

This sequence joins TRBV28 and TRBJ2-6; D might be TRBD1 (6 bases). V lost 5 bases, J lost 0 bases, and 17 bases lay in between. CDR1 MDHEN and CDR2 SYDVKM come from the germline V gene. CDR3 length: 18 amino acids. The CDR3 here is CASSPTGRISSGANVLTF. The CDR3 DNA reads TGTGCCAGCAGTCCGACAGGCAGAATAAGCTCTGGGGCCAACGTCCTGACTTTC.

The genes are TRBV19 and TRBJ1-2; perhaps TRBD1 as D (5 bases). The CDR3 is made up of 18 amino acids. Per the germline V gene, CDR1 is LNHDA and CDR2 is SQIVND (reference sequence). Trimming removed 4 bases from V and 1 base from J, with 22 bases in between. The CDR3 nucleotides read TGTGCCAGTAGTACAACCTCCTGGGGAGGGACCTTTAACTATGGCTACACCTTC. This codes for CASSTTSWGGTFNYGYTF.

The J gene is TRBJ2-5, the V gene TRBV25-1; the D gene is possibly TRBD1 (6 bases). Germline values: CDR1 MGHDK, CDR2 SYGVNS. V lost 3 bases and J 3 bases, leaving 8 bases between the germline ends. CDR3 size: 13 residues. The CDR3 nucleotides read TGTGCCAGCAGTGAGAACAGGGAAGAGACCCAGTACTTC. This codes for CASSENREETQYF. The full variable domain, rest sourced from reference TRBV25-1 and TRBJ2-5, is EADIYQTPRYLVIGTGKKITLECSQTMGHDKMYWYQQDPGMELHLIHYSYGVNSTEKGDLSSESTVSRIRTEHFPLTLESARPSHTSQYLCASSENREETQYFGPGTRLLVL.

The CDR3 DNA follows: TGTGCCAGCCACTTCGGGTCCGGGGAGCTGTTTTTT. Its protein is CASHFGSGELFF. The chain has TRBV6-1 and TRBJ2-2; D is ambiguous. CDR3 length equals 12 residues. Germline loops: CDR1 MNHNS, CDR2 SASEGT. V was cut by 8 bases and J by 6 bases, with 10 bases left in between.